The 10 T cell receptor beta chains given below trace back to one sample, sequenced in a study of beta chain features in type 1 diabetes. TCRB transcripts that were expressed got sequenced, as all of the isolated RNA had been reverse transcribed. The table came from immunoSEQ multiplex PCR; TCRdb's copy has only in-frame clones and leaves some out. Of around 300,000 clones listed, under 8.5% are singletons. The sequencing input was central memory CD4+ T cells from blood. These receptors all stem from a woman under 30 in good health.

This clone has just a few counts. The rearrangement uses TRBV18 and TRBJ1-1, with D possibly TRBD1 on 5 matching bases. Trimming pared 4 bases from V and 1 base from J, leaving 10 bases between. CDR1 and CDR2 from the germline V gene are KGHSH and LQKENI. This CDR3 is 14 amino acids long. The CDR3 nucleotides read TGTGCCAGCTCACAGGGGTGGGGGAACACTGAAGCTTTCTTT. Its protein is CASSQGWGNTEAFF.

At least ten counts were recorded for this clone. The chain recombines TRBV16 with TRBJ1-4; tentative D call: TRBD1 (5 bases). The CDR3 consists of 15 residues. Germline V gene data show CDR1 as KGHSY and CDR2 as FQNENV. V lost 2 bases and J 7 bases, leaving 14 bases between the germline ends. CDR3 nucleotides: TGTGCCAGCAGCCAAGAGGGGCTTGGGAGTGAAAAACTGTTTTTT. This gives the protein CASSQEGLGSEKLFF.

This clone was detected only a few times. This rearrangement joins TRBV25-1 to TRBJ2-1, with 8 positions matching TRBD2. Germline CDR1 and CDR2: MGHDK and SYGVNS. The CDR3 consists of 16 residues. V was pared by 7 bases and J by 9 bases, with 17 bases of the junction left unmatched. The CDR3 loop reads CASTSGGTLLAGEQFF. The CDR3 bases are TGTGCCAGCACCTCGGGGGGGACACTTCTAGCGGGTGAGCAGTTCTTC.

This clone was seen more than once but under ten times. The chain employs TRBV18 and TRBJ2-7; the match to TRBD1 covers 8 bases. CDR1 KGHSH and CDR2 LQKENI come from the germline V gene. V was pared by 3 bases and J by 1 base, with 5 bases of the junction left unmatched. This CDR3 contains 15 residues. The CDR3 nucleotides read TGTGCCAGCTCACCTTGGACAGGGATTTCCTACGAGCAGTACTTC. Protein: CASSPWTGISYEQYF.

This clone was seen ten or more times. V gene TRBV23-1 combines with J gene TRBJ2-7; D remains ambiguous. TRBV23-1 is an open reading frame, and its role is uncertain. There are 14 residues in the CDR3. V was shortened by 8 bases and J by 2 bases, with 16 bases between the two germline ends. This CDR3 reads CASGPNDGTYEQYF. CDR3 nucleotide sequence: TGCGCCAGCGGACCAAACGACGGCACCTACGAGCAGTACTTC.

This chain links TRBV4-1 with TRBJ1-5; TRBD1 matches 8 bases. V lost 1 base and J lost 3; bases outside the gene matches: 2. The germline gives CDR1 MGHRA, CDR2 YSYEKL. The CDR3 spans 15 residues. The CDR3 protein is CASSQGTGYNQPQHF. The CDR3 coding sequence is TGCGCCAGCAGCCAAGGGACAGGGTACAATCAGCCCCAGCATTTT.

The rearrangement links TRBV7-2 to TRBJ2-1; unclear D gene. This CDR3 region has 15 residues. Germline V gene sequence: CDR1 SGHTA, CDR2 FQGNSA. The germline V and J ends were trimmed by 6 bases and 4 bases, with 16 bases remaining between them. The CDR3 DNA follows: TGTGCCAGCAGGGGATCGAACTATCCTTACAATGAGCAGTTCTTC. As protein: CASRGSNYPYNEQFF.

This clone was seen a handful of times. The chain uses TRBV19 and TRBJ2-2; D might be TRBD2 (5 bases). The germline V gene has CDR1 LNHDA and CDR2 SQIVND (reference sequence). The V and J ends lost 2 bases and 6 bases respectively, with 7 bases between them. This CDR3 has 13 residues. This chain's CDR3 is CASSITGSGELFF. CDR3 in DNA: TGTGCCAGTAGTATAACGGGGTCCGGGGAGCTGTTTTTT.

This clone showed up just a few times. The V and J genes are TRBV7-8 and TRBJ2-3; TRBD2 is a possible D gene (6 bases). Trimming left V 1 base short and J 3 bases short, with 14 bases between. This CDR3 region has 16 residues. CDR1 is SGHVS and CDR2 is FQNEAQ in the germline V gene. The CDR3 spells CASSLGPGLQTDTQYF. Written as DNA, the CDR3 is TGTGCCAGCAGCTTAGGGCCGGGACTCCAAACAGATACGCAGTATTTT.

This clone was recorded many times. The chain uses TRBV7-2 and TRBJ1-1, with 7 bases matching TRBD1. V dropped 5 bases and J dropped 4; count of bases not matched to a gene: 10. The germline CDR1 and CDR2 sequences are SGHTA and FQGNSA. The CDR3 is made up of 15 amino acids. The CDR3: CASSRDNTGVTEAFF. CDR3 in DNA: TGTGCCAGCAGCCGCGATAATACAGGGGTCACTGAAGCTTTCTTT. The variable domain in full, with the rest retrieved from reference TRBV7-2 and TRBJ1-1, is GAGVSQSPSNKVTEKGKDVELRCDPISGHTALYWYRQSLGQGLEFLIYFQGNSAPDKSGLPSDRFSAERTGGSVSTLTIQRTQQEDSAVYLCASSRDNTGVTEAFFGQGTRLTVV.